These T cell receptor beta chains were read from a single sample in a study of post-analysis software for immune sequencing data. TCRdb called the PCR reads again in MiXCR, with one record for every CDR3 protein. This sample has about 500,000 distinct CDR3 sequences; nearly 45% occur once, and the top ten carry roughly an eighth. Sequencing was done on a sample of blood. These receptors were taken from a girl between 5 and 17 years old with multiple sclerosis. CDR3s include the opening cysteine and the closing phenylalanine or tryptophan. D genes are given only for firm matches. Clone size is stated in some rows and not others, as once, few, many or a class when expanded.

>TRBD1|few|TRBJ2-7|TRBV20-1
CSARVRRTGAVEQYF
TGCAGTGCTAGAGTCCGGAGGACAGGGGCGGTCGAGCAGTACTTC
>NA|few|TRBJ2-5|TRBV27
CASSSINSVQETQYF
TGTGCCAGCAGTTCAATTAACAGCGTCCAAGAGACCCAGTACTTC
>NA|NA|TRBJ2-7|TRBV14
CASSQVRTAPFEQYF
TGTGCCAGCAGCCAAGTACGGACAGCTCCGTTCGAGCAGTACTTC
>TRBD1|NA|TRBJ1-5|TRBV9
CASSVGQGSDQPQHF
TGTGCCAGCAGCGTCGGACAGGGGTCCGATCAGCCCCAGCATTTT
>TRBD2|NA|TRBJ2-7|TRBV27
CASSLIRGAYEQYF
TGTGCCAGCAGTTTAATTCGGGGGGCCTACGAGCAGTACTTC
>TRBD2|few|TRBJ2-1|TRBV29-1
CSVEVLIGGGYNEQFF
TGCAGCGTTGAAGTCCTCATCGGCGGGGGGTACAATGAGCAGTTCTTC
>NA|NA|TRBJ1-4|TRBV9
CASSPTDRRPEKLFF
TGTGCCAGCAGTCCCACTGACAGACGACCCGAAAAACTGTTTTTT
>NA|NA|TRBJ1-2|TRBV7-2
CASSPAKYAGYDYTF
TGTGCCAGCAGCCCCGCCAAATACGCGGGCTATGACTACACCTTC
>NA|NA|TRBJ2-1|TRBV5-5
CASSLDPQTLNEQFF
TGTGCCAGCAGCCTAGACCCACAGACTCTCAATGAGCAGTTCTTC
>NA|few|TRBJ1-2|TRBV29-1
CSVPLKGVANYGYTF
TGCAGCGTCCCCTTAAAAGGAGTCGCTAACTATGGCTACACCTTC
>NA|NA|TRBJ2-7|TRBV20-1
CSATEGGGSEQYF
TGCAGTGCTACCGAGGGGGGGGGAAGCGAGCAGTACTTC
>TRBD1|few|TRBJ1-2|TRBV6-5
CASSYDRENGYTF
TGTGCCAGCAGTTACGACAGGGAAAATGGCTACACCTTC
>NA|NA|TRBJ2-1|TRBV12-3/TRBV12-4
CAGSPDPAVNEQFF
TGTGCCGGCAGTCCGGACCCGGCGGTGAATGAGCAGTTCTTC
>NA|NA|TRBJ2-3|TRBV27
CASRLGISTDTQYF
TGTGCCAGCAGATTAGGAATTAGCACAGATACGCAGTATTTT
>TRBD2|few|TRBJ2-1|TRBV4-1
CASSPPGGGGRDNEQFF
TGCGCCAGCAGCCCCCCCGGAGGGGGCGGGAGGGACAATGAGCAGTTCTTC
>NA|few|TRBJ2-3|TRBV27
CASSLSRRQGVTDTQYF
TGTGCCAGCAGTTTAAGTCGGCGGCAGGGCGTCACAGATACGCAGTATTTT
>NA|NA|TRBJ1-1|TRBV20-1
CSARDLIRAGDTEAFF
TGCAGTGCTAGAGATCTTATCAGGGCAGGGGACACTGAAGCTTTCTTT
>NA|few|TRBJ2-1|TRBV29-1
CSVELVNEQFF
TGCAGCGTTGAACTGGTGAATGAGCAGTTCTTC
>NA|NA|TRBJ2-6|TRBV7-2
CASSNLLSGANVLTF
TGTGCCAGCAGCAATCTGCTCTCTGGGGCCAACGTCCTGACTTTC
>TRBD1|few|TRBJ2-6|TRBV20-1
CSVRDRQGPPVGANVLTF
TGCAGTGTTAGGGACAGACAGGGCCCCCCGGTCGGGGCCAACGTCCTGACTTTC
>TRBD1|few|TRBJ2-1|TRBV29-1
CSAHRGPLYNEQFF
TGCAGCGCCCACAGGGGGCCCCTCTACAATGAGCAGTTCTTC
>TRBD2|once|TRBJ2-1|TRBV3-1
CASSLESGRKGNEQFF
TGTGCCAGCAGCCTAGAAAGCGGGAGAAAGGGTAATGAGCAGTTCTTC
>TRBD2|NA|TRBJ2-3|TRBV20-1
CSASPGTSGRAVNTDTQYF
TGCAGTGCTAGCCCTGGGACTAGCGGGAGGGCCGTTAACACAGATACGCAGTATTTT
>NA|NA|TRBJ2-3|TRBV12-3/TRBV12-4
CASSLTNGSTDTQYF
TGTGCCAGCAGTCTAACTAACGGGAGTACAGATACGCAGTATTTT
>NA|NA|TRBJ1-2|TRBV28
CASSQSGLSNYGYTF
TGTGCCAGCAGTCAGTCCGGCCTCTCTAACTATGGCTACACCTTC
>NA|NA|TRBJ2-4|TRBV28
CAIKGGKNIQYF
TGTGCCATCAAAGGAGGAAAAAACATTCAGTACTTC
>TRBD2|NA|TRBJ2-7|TRBV29-1
CSVGEGLAHSYEQYF
TGCAGCGTTGGTGAGGGACTAGCGCACTCCTACGAGCAGTACTTC
>NA|few|TRBJ1-2|TRBV20-1
CSATPGANYGYTF
TGCAGTGCTACTCCGGGAGCTAACTATGGCTACACCTTC
>NA|few|TRBJ2-1|TRBV12-3/TRBV12-4
CASSLAGGRNEQFF
TGTGCCAGCAGTTTAGCGGGAGGCCGGAATGAGCAGTTCTTC
>NA|NA|TRBJ2-5|TRBV13
CASSLGRGEEQYF
TGTGCCAGCAGCTTAGGCCGGGGTGAAGAGCAGTACTTC
>NA|NA|TRBJ1-2|TRBV20-1
CSARDRGIIGSYTF
TGCAGTGCTAGAGATAGAGGAATTATAGGTAGCTACACCTTC
>NA|few|TRBJ2-1|TRBV28
CASSFVGVNEQFF
TGTGCCAGCAGTTTCGTCGGGGTCAATGAGCAGTTCTTC
>TRBD1|few|TRBJ1-6|TRBV5-1
CASSLEGQERGSPLHF
TGCGCCAGCAGCTTGGAAGGACAGGAAAGGGGATCACCCCTCCACTTT
>TRBD2|NA|TRBJ2-1|TRBV5-1
CASSRAGGPYNEQFF
TGCGCCAGCAGTAGGGCGGGAGGGCCGTACAATGAGCAGTTCTTC
>NA|NA|TRBJ1-5|TRBV12-3/TRBV12-4
CASSLSIWAGFPDQPQHF
TGTGCCAGCAGCTTGTCGATTTGGGCAGGGTTTCCCGATCAGCCCCAGCATTTT
>NA|NA|TRBJ1-1|TRBV5-1
CASSVDSDTEAFF
TGCGCCAGCAGCGTGGACTCGGACACTGAAGCTTTCTTT
>NA|NA|TRBJ1-4|TRBV7-2
CASSRTRANEKLFF
TGTGCCAGCAGCCGGACAAGAGCTAATGAAAAACTGTTTTTT
>NA|once|TRBJ1-2|TRBV11-2
CASSLDRQTSPVGYGYTF
TGTGCCAGCAGCTTAGATCGTCAGACTTCACCCGTCGGCTATGGCTACACCTTC
>NA|NA|TRBJ2-5|TRBV20-1
CSAHGGGVETQYF
TGCAGTGCTCACGGAGGGGGCGTAGAGACCCAGTACTTC
>TRBD2|NA|TRBJ2-1|TRBV7-9
CANTMTSGRTDEQFF
TGTGCCAACACCATGACTAGCGGGAGAACGGATGAGCAGTTCTTC
>NA|NA|TRBJ2-7|TRBV2
CASDRTFGEQYF
TGTGCCAGCGATCGGACTTTCGGAGAGCAGTACTTC
>NA|NA|TRBJ2-4|TRBV9
CASSVVPSANGEQYF
TGTGCCAGCAGCGTAGTCCCTAGCGCGAACGGTGAGCAGTACTTC
>NA|NA|TRBJ2-7|TRBV3-1
CASSQEVGQPYEQYF
TGTGCCAGCAGCCAAGAAGTCGGGCAGCCCTACGAGCAGTACTTC
>NA|NA|TRBJ1-1|TRBV25-1
CASSESQNTEAFF
TGTGCCAGCAGTGAATCCCAGAACACTGAAGCTTTCTTT
>TRBD2|NA|TRBJ2-5|TRBV12-3/TRBV12-4
CASSFRGERETRYF
TGTGCCAGCAGTTTTCGGGGGGAAAGGGAGACCCGGTACTTC
>NA|NA|TRBJ1-1|TRBV12-3/TRBV12-4
CASSLIVGPKGLEAFF
TGTGCCAGCAGTTTAATCGTGGGACCCAAAGGGCTTGAAGCTTTCTTT
>TRBD1|NA|TRBJ2-7|TRBV28
CASRPTGGLPNEQYF
TGTGCCAGCAGACCAACAGGGGGACTCCCTAACGAGCAGTACTTC
>NA|few|TRBJ2-3|TRBV5-1
CASSVTGLLADTQYF
TGCGCCAGCAGCGTCACGGGGCTCCTGGCAGATACGCAGTATTTT
>TRBD2|few|TRBJ2-7|TRBV7-2
CASSLADREGSYEQYF
TGTGCCAGCAGCTTAGCGGACCGGGAGGGCTCCTACGAGCAGTACTTC
>NA|few|TRBJ1-4|TRBV21-1
CASSKRTSPGGLFF
TGTGCCAGCAGCAAAAGGACAAGCCCTGGTGGACTGTTTTTT
>NA|many|TRBJ2-5|TRBV6-1
CASSESNSQETQYF
TGTGCCAGCAGTGAATCTAACAGCCAAGAGACCCAGTACTTC
>NA|NA|TRBJ2-3|TRBV24-1
CATSEWAHTDTQYF
TGTGCCACCAGTGAGTGGGCGCATACAGATACGCAGTATTTT
>TRBD2|NA|TRBJ2-7|TRBV4-1
CASRLAGDAYEQYF
TGCGCCAGCAGACTAGCGGGAGATGCCTACGAGCAGTACTTC
>NA|NA|TRBJ2-5|TRBV7-6
CASSKILANQETQYF
TGTGCCAGCAGCAAAATTCTAGCGAACCAAGAGACCCAGTACTTC
>TRBD1|NA|TRBJ2-3|TRBV11-1
CASSSRQGDQDTQYF
TGTGCCAGCAGCTCAAGACAGGGGGATCAAGATACGCAGTATTTT
>NA|NA|TRBJ1-5|TRBV7-9
CASSPQGLGQPQHF
TGTGCCAGCAGCCCACAGGGACTGGGACAGCCCCAGCATTTT
>NA|NA|TRBJ2-3|TRBV7-9
CASSLRTWRDPDPDTQYF
TGTGCCAGCAGCTTACGAACGTGGCGGGACCCGGATCCAGATACGCAGTATTTT
>TRBD2|few|TRBJ2-7|TRBV20-1
CSARDGTSGTLYEQYF
TGCAGTGCTAGAGATGGGACTAGCGGGACTCTGTACGAGCAGTACTTC
>TRBD2|few|TRBJ2-7|TRBV4-1
CASSQALGLTSYEQYF
TGCGCCAGCAGCCAAGCTTTGGGACTAACCTCCTACGAGCAGTACTTC
>NA|NA|TRBJ1-1|TRBV7-6
CARTVNTGAFF
TGTGCCAGGACAGTGAACACTGGAGCTTTCTTT